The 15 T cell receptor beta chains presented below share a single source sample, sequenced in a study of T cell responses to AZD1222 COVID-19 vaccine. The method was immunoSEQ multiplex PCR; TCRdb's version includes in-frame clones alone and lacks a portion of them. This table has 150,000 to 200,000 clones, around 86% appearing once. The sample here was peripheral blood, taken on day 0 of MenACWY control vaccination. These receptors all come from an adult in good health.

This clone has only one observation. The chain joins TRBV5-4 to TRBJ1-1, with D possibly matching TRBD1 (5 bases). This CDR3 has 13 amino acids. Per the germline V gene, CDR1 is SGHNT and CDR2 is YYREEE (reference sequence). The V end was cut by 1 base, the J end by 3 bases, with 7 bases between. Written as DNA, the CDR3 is TGTGCCAGCAGCTTGCGGGGGGACACTGAAGCTTTCTTT. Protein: CASSLRGDTEAFF. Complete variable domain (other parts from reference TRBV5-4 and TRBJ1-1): ETGVTQSPTHLIKTRGQQVTLRCSSQSGHNTVSWYQQALGQGPQFIFQYYREEENGRGNFPPRFSGLQFPNYSSELNVNALELDDSALYLCASSLRGDTEAFFGQGTRLTVV.

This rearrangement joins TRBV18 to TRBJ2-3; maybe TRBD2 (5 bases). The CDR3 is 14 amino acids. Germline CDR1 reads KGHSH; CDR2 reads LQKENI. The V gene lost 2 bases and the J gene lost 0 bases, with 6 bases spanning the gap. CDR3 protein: CASSPKRSTDTQYF. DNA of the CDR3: TGTGCCAGCTCACCAAAGCGGAGCACAGATACGCAGTATTTT.

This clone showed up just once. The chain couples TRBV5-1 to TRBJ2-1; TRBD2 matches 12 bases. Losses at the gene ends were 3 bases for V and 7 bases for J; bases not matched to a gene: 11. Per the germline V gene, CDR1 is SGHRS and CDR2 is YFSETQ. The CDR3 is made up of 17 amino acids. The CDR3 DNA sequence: TGCGCCAGCAGCTCCACCACTAGCGGGAGGAGATTGAATGAGCAGTTCTTC. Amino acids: CASSSTTSGRRLNEQFF.

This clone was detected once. DNA for the CDR3: TGTGCCAGCAGCTCCGGGACAGGGGGCTACGAGCAGTACTTC. Translation gives CASSSGTGGYEQYF. The genes are TRBV9 and TRBJ2-7, with 11 bases aligning to TRBD1. V shed 4 bases and J 3 bases; nucleotides not matched to a gene: 3. This CDR3 is built from 14 residues. Looked up from germline, CDR1 is SGDLS and CDR2 is YYNGEE.

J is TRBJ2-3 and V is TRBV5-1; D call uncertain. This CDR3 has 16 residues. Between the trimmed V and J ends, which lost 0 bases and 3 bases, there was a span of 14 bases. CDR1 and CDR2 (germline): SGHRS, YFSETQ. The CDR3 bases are TGCGCCAGCAGCTTGGGTCGGGCAGCAAGGACAGATACGCAGTATTTT. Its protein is CASSLGRAARTDTQYF.

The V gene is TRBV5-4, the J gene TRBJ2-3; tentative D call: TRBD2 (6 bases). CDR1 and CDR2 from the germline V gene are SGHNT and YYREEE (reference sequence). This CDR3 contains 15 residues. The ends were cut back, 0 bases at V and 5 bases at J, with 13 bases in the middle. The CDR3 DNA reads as TGTGCCAGCAGCTTGGCCGGAGCGGGTGTAGATACGCAGTATTTT. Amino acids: CASSLAGAGVDTQYF.

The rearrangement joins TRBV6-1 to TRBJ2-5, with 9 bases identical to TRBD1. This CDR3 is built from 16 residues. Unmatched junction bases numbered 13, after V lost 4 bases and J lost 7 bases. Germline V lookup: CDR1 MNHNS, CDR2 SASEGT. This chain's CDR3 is CASSASLTGGWATQYF. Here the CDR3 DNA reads TGTGCCAGCAGTGCCTCGTTGACAGGGGGGTGGGCGACCCAGTACTTC.

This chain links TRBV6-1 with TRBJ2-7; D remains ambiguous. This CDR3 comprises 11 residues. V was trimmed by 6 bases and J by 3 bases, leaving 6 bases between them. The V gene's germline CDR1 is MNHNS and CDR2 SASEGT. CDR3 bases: TGTGCCAGCAGCCACGTCTACGAGCAGTACTTC. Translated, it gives CASSHVYEQYF.

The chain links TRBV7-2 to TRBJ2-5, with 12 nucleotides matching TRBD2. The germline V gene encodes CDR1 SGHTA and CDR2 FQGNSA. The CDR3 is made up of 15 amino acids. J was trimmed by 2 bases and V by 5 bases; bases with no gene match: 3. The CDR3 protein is CASSATSGRQETQYF. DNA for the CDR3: TGTGCCAGCAGCGCGACTAGCGGGAGACAAGAGACCCAGTACTTC.

CDR3 nucleotide sequence: TGTGCCAGCAGCTTGGTCGGACTGGAGACCCAGTACTTC. Its protein is CASSLVGLETQYF. V is TRBV5-6 and J is TRBJ2-5; D is perhaps TRBD2 (5 bases). V was shortened by 0 bases and J by 5 bases, with 8 bases between the two germline ends. The germline V gene encodes CDR1 SGHDT and CDR2 YYEEEE. The CDR3 totals 13 residues.

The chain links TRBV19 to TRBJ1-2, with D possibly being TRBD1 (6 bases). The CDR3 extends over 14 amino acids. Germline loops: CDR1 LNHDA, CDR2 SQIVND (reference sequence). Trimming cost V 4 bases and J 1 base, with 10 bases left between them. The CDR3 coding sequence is TGTGCCAGTAGTACCCAGGACAGTAACTATGGCTACACCTTC. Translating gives CASSTQDSNYGYTF.

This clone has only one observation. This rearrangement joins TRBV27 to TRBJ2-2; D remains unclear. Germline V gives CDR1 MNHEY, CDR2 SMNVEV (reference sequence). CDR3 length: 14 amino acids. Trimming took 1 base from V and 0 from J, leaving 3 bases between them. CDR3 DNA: TGTGCCAGCAGTTTATACTCGAACACCGGGGAGCTGTTTTTT. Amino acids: CASSLYSNTGELFF.

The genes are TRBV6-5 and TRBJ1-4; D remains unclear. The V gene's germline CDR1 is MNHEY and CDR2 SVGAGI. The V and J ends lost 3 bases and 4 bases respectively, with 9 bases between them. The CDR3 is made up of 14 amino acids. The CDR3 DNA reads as TGTGCCAGCAGTTATCGGGCAGATAATGAAAAACTGTTTTTT. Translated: CASSYRADNEKLFF.

DNA of the CDR3: TGTGCCAGCAGTGACAGCCAGGGGTCCTACGAGCAGTACTTC. This gives the protein CASSDSQGSYEQYF. V and J are TRBV25-1 and TRBJ2-7, with D possibly being TRBD1 (6 bases). Germline CDR1 is MGHDK and CDR2 is SYGVNS. CDR3 size: 14 residues. Trimming left V 3 bases short and J 1 base short, with 10 bases between.

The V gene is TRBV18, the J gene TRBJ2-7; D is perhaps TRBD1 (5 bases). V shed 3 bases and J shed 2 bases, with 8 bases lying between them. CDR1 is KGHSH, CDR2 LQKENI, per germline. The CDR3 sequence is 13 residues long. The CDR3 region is CASSPVTAYEQYF. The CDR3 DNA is TGTGCCAGCTCACCTGTGACAGCCTACGAGCAGTACTTC.